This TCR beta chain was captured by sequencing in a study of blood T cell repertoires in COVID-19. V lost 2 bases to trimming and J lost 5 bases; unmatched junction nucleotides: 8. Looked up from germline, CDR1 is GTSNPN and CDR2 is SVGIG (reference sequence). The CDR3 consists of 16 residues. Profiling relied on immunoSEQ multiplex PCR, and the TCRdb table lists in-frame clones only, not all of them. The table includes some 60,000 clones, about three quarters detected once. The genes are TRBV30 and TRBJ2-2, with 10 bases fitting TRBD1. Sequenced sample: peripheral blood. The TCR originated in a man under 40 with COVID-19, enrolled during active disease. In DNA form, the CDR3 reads TGTGCCTGGAGTCCGGGGACAGGGGTACTAACCGGGGAGCTGTTTTTT. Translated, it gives CAWSPGTGVLTGELFF.